Shown below are 32 T cell receptor beta chains from a single sample sequenced in a study of beta chain features in type 1 diabetes. Findings of the study overall: Among patients with Type 1 diabetes, TCRB CDR3s were moderately but significantly shorter in every one of the four CD4+ subsets.

All of the isolated RNA was reverse transcribed, so expressed TCRB transcripts were sequenced. Libraries were prepared by immunoSEQ multiplex PCR; TCRdb keeps only in-frame clonotypes and omits some of them. The data show over 600,000 clones, roughly 12% seen once. The antigens for these receptors are not known. Source material: naive CD4+ T cells from blood. The receptors here all came from a man in his thirties or forties with type 1 diabetes.

V and J are TRBV19 and TRBJ1-3; no reliable D call. Deletions cut 7 bases from V and 0 bases from J, with 16 bases between. The CDR3 totals 16 residues. CDR1 and CDR2 (germline): LNHDA, SQIVND (reference sequence). CDR3 amino acids: CASNKEGRNSGNTIYF. In DNA form, the CDR3 reads TGTGCCAGTAACAAAGAAGGGAGAAACTCTGGAAACACCATATATTTT.

This clone has only a few counts. The chain joins TRBV2 to TRBJ2-6; D not resolved. The CDR3 sequence is 16 residues long. Germline lookup yields CDR1 SNHLY and CDR2 FYNNEI. The V end was cut by 2 bases, the J end by 4 bases, with 12 bases between. CDR3 protein: CASSESGVRGANVLTF. In DNA, the CDR3 is TGTGCCAGCAGTGAATCTGGGGTACGAGGGGCCAACGTCCTGACTTTC.

This chain joins TRBV19 and TRBJ1-6; 7 bases map to TRBD1. The length of the CDR3 is 14 residues. The germline V gene encodes CDR1 LNHDA and CDR2 SQIVND (reference sequence). The junction had 7 bases not matched to a gene; V was cut back by 7 bases and J by 7 bases. CDR3 in amino acids: CASNLGQTNSPLHF. CDR3 in DNA: TGTGCCAGTAACCTGGGACAGACAAATTCACCCCTCCACTTT.

This clone was seen a handful of times. The chain employs TRBV5-1 and TRBJ2-2; 11 bases are shared with TRBD1. CDR3 length equals 15 residues. Germline CDR1 reads SGHRS; CDR2 reads YFSETQ. The trim removed 9 bases at V and 4 bases at J, leaving 8 bases unmatched. The CDR3 DNA follows: TGCGCCACCGGACAGGGGGCGGTAATCACCGGGGAGCTGTTTTTT. It yields the protein CATGQGAVITGELFF.

This chain links TRBV4-3 with TRBJ1-1, with unresolved D. The V gene lost 4 bases and the J gene lost 8 bases, with 11 bases spanning the gap. The V gene's germline CDR1 is LGHNA and CDR2 YSLEER. This CDR3 has 12 residues. The CDR3 DNA reads as TGCGCCAGCAGCCTCATGGGAAGGGAAGCTTTCTTT. Amino acid sequence: CASSLMGREAFF.

The chain links TRBV18 to TRBJ2-4, with 13 positions matching TRBD2. From germline, CDR1 is KGHSH and CDR2 LQKENI. The CDR3 has 17 residues. V lost 3 bases and J lost 2; bases outside the gene matches: 4. The CDR3 DNA follows: TGTGCCAGCTCACCGGGACTAGCGGGGACTACCAAAAACATTCAGTACTTC. Encoded protein: CASSPGLAGTTKNIQYF.

This clone appeared a few times. V is TRBV28 and J is TRBJ2-7, with D unclear. V lost 6 bases and J lost 8, with 8 bases in between. Per the germline V gene, CDR1 is MDHEN and CDR2 is SYDVKM. The CDR3 sequence is 10 residues long. In DNA form, the CDR3 reads TGTGCCAGCAGCCAAGAACAGCAGTACTTC. As protein: CASSQEQQYF.

This clone showed up just a few times. This specimen includes other DNA sequences encoding the same CDR3. The chain is built from TRBV9 and TRBJ1-3; D ambiguous. CDR1 and CDR2 from the germline V gene are SGDLS and YYNGEE. The CDR3 loop spans 14 amino acids. Trimming cost V 0 bases and J 4 bases, with 8 bases left between them. The CDR3 sequence: CASSVGVSGNTIYF. Written as DNA, the CDR3 is TGTGCCAGCAGCGTAGGAGTGTCAGGAAACACCATATATTTT.

The CDR3 DNA is TGTGCCAGCAGTGGGACAGGGGGCGGCTACACCTTC. This gives the protein CASSGTGGGYTF. The chain carries TRBV6-4 and TRBJ1-2; 11 bases are shared with TRBD1. Germline lookup yields CDR1 MRHNA and CDR2 SNTAGT. The trim removed 4 bases at V and 8 bases at J, leaving 0 bases unmatched. The length of the CDR3 is 12 residues.

The V gene is TRBV30, the J gene TRBJ1-6; TRBD1 matches at 9 bases. This CDR3 comprises 18 residues. Germline values: CDR1 GTSNPN, CDR2 SVGIG (reference sequence). J lost 0 bases, V lost 5 bases, and 11 bases had no gene match. CDR3 nucleotide sequence: TGTGCCTGGGAAACCGGGACAGGGACAAGCTCCTATAATTCACCCCTCCACTTT. The encoded protein is CAWETGTGTSSYNSPLHF.

The rearrangement links TRBV5-1 to TRBJ2-1; the D gene is possibly TRBD1 (6 bases). Looked up from germline, CDR1 is SGHRS and CDR2 is YFSETQ. The CDR3 spans 13 residues. The V and J ends lost 1 base and 7 bases respectively, with 9 bases between them. The CDR3 is CASSLNRENEQFF. The DNA of the CDR3 is TGCGCCAGCAGCTTGAACAGGGAAAATGAGCAGTTCTTC. Filled out from reference TRBV5-1 and TRBJ2-1, the complete variable domain reads KAGVTQTPRYLIKTRGQQVTLSCSPISGHRSVSWYQQTPGQGLQFLFEYFSETQRNKGNFPGRFSGRQFSNSRSEMNVSTLELGDSALYLCASSLNRENEQFFGPGTRLTVL.

The chain recombines TRBV7-2 with TRBJ2-6, with TRBD2 matching 7 bases. This CDR3 is 19 amino acids long. J was trimmed by 4 bases and V by 5 bases; bases with no gene match: 17. CDR1 is SGHTA, CDR2 FQGNSA, per germline. CDR3 loop: CASSRLAGRGEFGANVLTF. The CDR3 DNA reads TGTGCCAGCAGCCGACTGGCAGGGAGGGGCGAGTTCGGGGCCAACGTCCTGACTTTC.

This chain links TRBV4-3 with TRBJ2-7; D might be TRBD1 (6 bases). The CDR3 is 16 amino acids. Germline CDR1 reads LGHNA; CDR2 reads YSLEER. Between the trimmed V and J ends, which lost 2 bases and 0 bases, there was a span of 14 bases. CDR3: CASSQNPPDSSYEQYF. As DNA, the CDR3 is TGCGCCAGCAGCCAAAACCCCCCGGACAGCTCCTACGAGCAGTACTTC.

This sequence joins TRBV7-9 and TRBJ2-5; D not certain. Germline V gene sequence: CDR1 SEHNR, CDR2 FQNEAQ (reference sequence). The CDR3 is made up of 12 amino acids. Between the trimmed V and J ends, which lost 5 bases and 4 bases, there was a span of 8 bases. The CDR3 coding sequence is TGTGCCAGCAGCCCCGTTTTAGAGACCCAGTACTTC. Its translation is CASSPVLETQYF.

The chain links TRBV6-5 to TRBJ1-2; 8 bases are shared with TRBD1. From germline, CDR1 is MNHEY and CDR2 SVGAGI. The CDR3 is 15 amino acids. The V segment lost 5 bases and the J segment 8 bases; nucleotides outside the gene matches: 13. For the CDR3, the DNA is TGTGCCAGCAGTACCCCCGCAGGGGGCTCAATAGGCTACACCTTC. Translated: CASSTPAGGSIGYTF.

This clone has just a few counts. The chain is built from TRBV18 and TRBJ2-4; D perhaps matches TRBD2 (6 bases). The germline CDR1 and CDR2 sequences are KGHSH and LQKENI. The V end was cut by 6 bases, the J end by 9 bases, with 12 bases between. CDR3 length: 12 residues. The CDR3 loop is CASSLRDSIQYF. The CDR3 DNA is TGTGCCAGCTCCCTCCGGGACTCCATTCAGTACTTC.

This clone was counted between two and nine times. CDR3 protein: CSVGMKGGMNTEAFF. CDR3 in DNA: TGCAGCGTTGGGATGAAAGGAGGGATGAACACTGAAGCTTTCTTT. The rearrangement joins TRBV29-1 to TRBJ1-1, with D uncertain. V was cut by 4 bases and J by 0 bases, with 15 bases left in between. Germline V lookup: CDR1 SQVTM, CDR2 ANQGSEA. The CDR3 contains 15 residues.

This clone has just a few counts. The chain is built from TRBV7-9 and TRBJ2-7; no reliable D call. With 7 bases removed from V and 2 bases from J, the gap between germline ends came to 15 bases. This CDR3 spans 14 amino acids. Germline V CDR1 and CDR2: SEHNR, FQNEAQ (reference sequence). CDR3 region: CASTPSRRPYEQYF. The CDR3 nucleotides are TGTGCCAGCACCCCTTCGCGGCGGCCCTACGAGCAGTACTTC.

The chain employs TRBV7-9 and TRBJ2-7; unclear D gene. The germline CDR1 and CDR2 sequences are SEHNR and FQNEAQ (reference sequence). The CDR3 length is 13 residues. Trimming cost V 6 bases and J 5 bases, with 14 bases left between them. Written as DNA, the CDR3 is TGTGCCAGCAGGAACCCCGGGCTCGACGAGCAGTACTTC. This translates into CASRNPGLDEQYF. Filled out from reference TRBV7-9 and TRBJ2-7, the complete variable domain reads DTGVSQNPRHKITKRGQNVTFRCDPISEHNRLYWYRQTLGQGPEFLTYFQNEAQLEKSRLLSDRFSAERPKGSFSTLEIQRTEQGDSAMYLCASRNPGLDEQYFGPGTRLTVT.

Only one count was recorded for this clone. The chain recombines TRBV7-9 with TRBJ2-7; no reliable D call. Trimming took off 3 bases at V and 5 bases at J, with 14 bases between the two ends. The CDR3 is made up of 14 amino acids. Germline V gives CDR1 SEHNR, CDR2 FQNEAQ (reference sequence). The CDR3 nucleotides read TGTGCCAGCAGCTTTGTTAGTGCCCCTGACGAGCAGTACTTC. This encodes CASSFVSAPDEQYF.

This clone was observed a handful of times. The rearrangement links TRBV6-5 to TRBJ2-7; D is unresolved. The germline V gene has CDR1 MNHEY and CDR2 SVGAGI. The CDR3 is made up of 14 amino acids. V lost 6 bases, J lost 0 bases, and 12 bases lay in between. CDR3 DNA: TGTGCCAGCAGCATAGATCCATACTCCTACGAGCAGTACTTC. This codes for CASSIDPYSYEQYF.

The chain combines TRBV11-2 with TRBJ2-3; weak D call: TRBD2 (6 bases). Trimming removed 1 base from V and 4 bases from J, with 15 bases in between. Looked up from germline, CDR1 is SGHAT and CDR2 is FQNNGV. This CDR3 is 16 amino acids long. The CDR3 sequence is CASSLGRLATADTQYF. For the CDR3, the DNA is TGTGCCAGCAGCTTAGGACGCCTAGCGACGGCAGATACGCAGTATTTT.

This chain links TRBV30 with TRBJ2-5; D is ambiguous. There are 12 residues in the CDR3. Germline CDR1 reads GTSNPN; CDR2 reads SVGIG (reference sequence). V was trimmed by 0 bases and J by 5 bases, leaving 7 bases between them. The CDR3 nucleotides read TGTGCCTGGAGTGTTCACGGTGAGACCCAGTACTTC. Residues: CAWSVHGETQYF.

The rearrangement uses TRBV7-2 and TRBJ2-7; TRBD1 agrees at 8 bases. The CDR3 totals 16 residues. The trim removed 0 bases at V and 3 bases at J, leaving 7 bases unmatched. CDR1 and CDR2 (germline): SGHTA, FQGNSA. The CDR3 region is CASSLALAGGRYEQYF. For the CDR3, the DNA is TGTGCCAGCAGCTTAGCGCTGGCAGGGGGCCGCTACGAGCAGTACTTC.

The rearrangement joins TRBV4-3 to TRBJ1-2; D possibly corresponds to TRBD1 (6 bases). Germline CDR1 and CDR2: LGHNA and YSLEER. The germline V and J ends were trimmed by 4 bases and 13 bases, with 19 bases remaining between them. This CDR3 comprises 13 residues. CDR3 protein: CASSRDTGAHATF. The DNA for the CDR3 is TGCGCCAGCAGCCGGGACACCGGGGCGCACGCCACCTTC.

The chain uses TRBV28 and TRBJ2-7, with D hard to call. The CDR3 contains 11 residues. Per the germline V gene, CDR1 is MDHEN and CDR2 is SYDVKM. V lost 6 bases to trimming and J lost 1 base, with 4 bases between them. The CDR3 loop reads CASRLSYEQYF. DNA for the CDR3: TGTGCCAGCAGGCTATCCTACGAGCAGTACTTC.

The rearrangement joins TRBV7-8 to TRBJ2-3; TRBD2 agrees at 13 bases. V lost 7 bases and J lost 3; bases outside the gene matches: 13. Germline assignment: CDR1 SGHVS and CDR2 FQNEAQ. CDR3 length equals 18 residues. The CDR3 region is CASTPLITSGGATDTQYF. As DNA, the CDR3 is TGTGCCAGCACCCCTCTGATCACTAGCGGGGGGGCAACAGATACGCAGTATTTT.

This clone has more than one count but fewer than ten. The rearrangement joins TRBV30 to TRBJ1-5; TRBD1 might be the D (5 bases). V shed 5 bases and J shed 7 bases, with 15 bases lying between them. This CDR3 region has 13 residues. The germline gives CDR1 GTSNPN, CDR2 SVGIG (reference sequence). DNA of the CDR3: TGTGCCTGGGGGACTTCGGGGGACCAGCCCCAGCATTTT. This codes for CAWGTSGDQPQHF.

Only a few counts were recorded for this clone. The chain recombines TRBV7-2 with TRBJ2-4; D may be TRBD1 (5 bases). Germline values: CDR1 SGHTA, CDR2 FQGNSA. Trimming stripped 3 bases from V and 2 bases from J, with 11 bases between. This CDR3 region has 15 residues. In DNA form, the CDR3 reads TGTGCCAGCAGCTTGGTAGGGGATCCCAAAAACATTCAGTACTTC. It yields the protein CASSLVGDPKNIQYF.

This clone was found a few times. The rearrangement joins TRBV7-9 to TRBJ2-3; 8 bases line up with TRBD1. Per germline, CDR1 SEHNR and CDR2 FQNEAQ (reference sequence). V was pared by 1 base and J by 5 bases, with 8 bases of the junction left unmatched. CDR3 length: 16 residues. The CDR3 DNA sequence: TGTGCCAGCAGCTTAGGACAGGGGATAACAGGAGATACGCAGTATTTT. Protein: CASSLGQGITGDTQYF. Full variable domain (remainder filled in from reference TRBV7-9 and TRBJ2-3): DTGVSQNPRHKITKRGQNVTFRCDPISEHNRLYWYRQTLGQGPEFLTYFQNEAQLEKSRLLSDRFSAERPKGSFSTLEIQRTEQGDSAMYLCASSLGQGITGDTQYFGPGTRLTVL.

The chain uses TRBV30 and TRBJ1-4; D gene unclear. Trimming removed 3 bases at V and 8 bases at J, with 16 bases between. This CDR3 region has 14 residues. CDR1 is GTSNPN, CDR2 SVGIG, per germline (reference sequence). CDR3: CAWRGKQKGEKLFF. As DNA, the CDR3 is TGTGCCTGGAGAGGAAAACAGAAAGGGGAAAAACTGTTTTTT. The whole variable domain, filled in from reference TRBV30 and TRBJ1-4, reads SQTIHQWPATLVQPVGSPLSLECTVEGTSNPNLYWYRQAAGRGLQLLFYSVGIGQISSEVPQNLSASRPQDRQFILSSKKLLLSDSGFYLCAWRGKQKGEKLFFGSGTQLSVL.

The V gene is TRBV7-9, the J gene TRBJ1-2; D is ambiguous. The germline CDR1 and CDR2 sequences are SEHNR and FQNEAQ (reference sequence). The CDR3 length is 14 residues. Trimming shortened V by 5 bases and J by 2 bases, and 12 bases separated the two germline ends. DNA of the CDR3: TGTGCCAGCAGCGCCCTGGGCCAGAACTATGGCTACACCTTC. As protein: CASSALGQNYGYTF.